What follows are 24 T cell receptor beta chains derived from one specimen sequenced in a study of T cell responses to AZD1222 COVID-19 vaccine. Here immunoSEQ multiplex PCR was the method, and the copy in TCRdb shows in-frame clones only, minus some. Counted here are 150,000 to 180,000 clones, over 80% occurring once; the ten biggest clones make up roughly a tenth. Specimen: peripheral blood, collected 28 days after the second AZD1222 dose. These receptors all stem from an adult who received the AZD1222 COVID-19 vaccine.

Note on this clone: At the DNA level, this CDR3 is encoded by other sequences in the same sample as well. The chain is built from TRBV7-3 and TRBJ2-5; 7 nucleotides align to TRBD1. Germline trimming cut 5 bases from V and 5 bases from J; bases unmatched to any gene: 8. The CDR3 has 14 amino acids. The V gene's germline CDR1 is SGHTA and CDR2 FQGTGA. The CDR3 loop is CASSGTGEKETQYF. In DNA, the CDR3 is TGTGCCAGCAGCGGCACAGGGGAGAAGGAGACCCAGTACTTC.

V gene TRBV5-4 combines with J gene TRBJ2-5; 12 positions match TRBD2. The V and J ends lost 5 bases and 4 bases, in that order; junction bases with no gene match: 3. Germline CDR1 is SGHNT and CDR2 is YYREEE (reference sequence). The CDR3 runs 14 residues. The CDR3 DNA is TGTGCCAGCAGTCTGGGACTAGCGGGAGAGACCCAGTACTTC. Translation gives CASSLGLAGETQYF.

This chain uses TRBV3-1 (or the pseudogene TRBV3-2) with TRBJ1-2, with no clear D. V lost 0 bases and J lost 7, with 15 bases in between. The CDR3 is 15 residues long. Germline assignment: CDR1 LGHDT and CDR2 YNNKEL (reference sequence). Here the CDR3 reads CASSQDLGRFRGYTF. The CDR3 coding sequence is TGTGCCAGCAGCCAAGATTTAGGGAGGTTCCGTGGCTACACCTTC.

The chain carries TRBV29-1 and TRBJ2-1; maybe TRBD2 (5 bases). The CDR3 is 14 residues long. The V end was cut by 3 bases, the J end by 5 bases, with 14 bases between. The germline gives CDR1 SQVTM, CDR2 ANQGSEA. CDR3 coding DNA: TGCAGCGTTGAGGTTGGCGGGCCAAACAATGAGCAGTTCTTC. As protein: CSVEVGGPNNEQFF.

To note about this clone: At one of its ends the junction is not consistent with the germline gene, which may arise from a read error. V usage is TRBV2 and J usage is TRBJ2-7, with 9 bases aligning to TRBD1. CDR1 is SNHLY and CDR2 is FYNNEI in the germline V gene. This CDR3 region has 11 residues. CDR3 region: CASRDRDRVDF. The CDR3 DNA reads as TGTGCCAGCAGGGACCGGGACAGGGTAGACTTC. Full variable domain (rest looked up from reference TRBV2 and TRBJ2-7): EPEVTQTPSHQVTQMGQEVILRCVPISNHLYFYWYRQILGQKVEFLVSFYNNEISEKSEIFDDQFSVERPDGSNFTLKIRSTKLEDSAMYFCASRDRDRVDFGPGTRLTVT.

CDR3: CASSGQPTTTQYF. CDR3 in DNA: TGTGCCAGCAGCGGACAGCCCACGACTACGCAGTATTTT. The V gene is TRBV7-2, the J gene TRBJ2-3; possibly TRBD1 for D (6 bases). The CDR3 is 13 amino acids. V was pared by 5 bases and J by 8 bases, with 14 bases between. Looked up from germline, CDR1 is SGHTA and CDR2 is FQGNSA. Supplemented by reference TRBV7-2 and TRBJ2-3, the full variable domain reads GAGVSQSPSNKVTEKGKDVELRCDPISGHTALYWYRQSLGQGLEFLIYFQGNSAPDKSGLPSDRFSAERTGGSVSTLTIQRTQQEDSAVYLCASSGQPTTTQYFGPGTRLTVL.

The gene calls are TRBV9 and TRBJ2-7; D is tentatively TRBD1 or TRBD2 (6 bases each). Germline-derived CDR1 and CDR2 are SGDLS and YYNGEE. This CDR3 comprises 13 residues. Trimming removed 0 bases at V and 7 bases at J, with 11 bases between. The CDR3 DNA sequence: TGTGCCAGCAGCGTAGCGGGGGCTGGGGAGCAGTACTTC. Encoded protein: CASSVAGAGEQYF.

This clone was detected only a few times. The rearrangement joins TRBV7-8 to TRBJ2-1, with a possible D match to TRBD2 (6 bases). Trimming removed 2 bases from V and 4 bases from J, with 15 bases in between. The CDR3 has 16 residues. Germline V gene lookup returns CDR1 SGHVS and CDR2 FQNEAQ. CDR3 bases: TGTGCCAGCAGCTTAAGGGAACCGGGAGCTTACAATGAGCAGTTCTTC. Protein sequence: CASSLREPGAYNEQFF.

The chain joins TRBV5-6 to TRBJ1-3; the D is unclear. V was clipped by 3 bases and J by 4 bases, with 11 bases between them. There are 14 residues in the CDR3. CDR1 and CDR2 (germline): SGHDT, YYEEEE. CDR3 sequence reads: CASSSLRHGNTIYF. The CDR3 nucleotides are TGTGCCAGCAGCTCGCTACGTCACGGAAACACCATATATTTT. The entire variable domain, with the rest obtained from reference TRBV5-6 and TRBJ1-3, is as follows: DAGVTQSPTHLIKTRGQQVTLRCSPKSGHDTVSWYQQALGQGPQFIFQYYEEEERQRGNFPDRFSGHQFPNYSSELNVNALLLGDSALYLCASSSLRHGNTIYFGEGSWLTVV.

The V call is TRBV10-2, the J call TRBJ2-2; D is unresolved. Per the germline V gene, CDR1 is WSHSY and CDR2 is SAAADI. V was shortened by 3 bases and J by 6 bases, with 11 bases between the two germline ends. CDR3 length: 14 amino acids. CDR3 DNA: TGCGCCAGCAGTGAACGTCGGTCGGCCGGGGAGCTGTTTTTT. Its protein is CASSERRSAGELFF.

This rearrangement joins TRBV7-9 to TRBJ2-5; D may be TRBD1 or TRBD2 (5 bases each). The CDR3 contains 13 residues. V gave up 2 bases and J gave up 5 bases, with 9 bases separating them. The germline CDR1 and CDR2 sequences are SEHNR and FQNEAQ (reference sequence). CDR3 coding DNA: TGTGCCAGCAGCTTATCTGGGGACGAGACCCAGTACTTC. It translates to CASSLSGDETQYF.

This chain uses TRBV14 with TRBJ2-2; D is unclear. CDR3 length: 20 residues. The germline V and J ends were trimmed by 4 bases and 0 bases, with 24 bases remaining between them. Germline V gives CDR1 SGHDN, CDR2 FVKESK. CDR3 residues: CASSRWSGRIDATNTGELFF. The DNA for the CDR3 is TGTGCCAGCAGCCGCTGGTCAGGTCGGATTGACGCCACGAACACCGGGGAGCTGTTTTTT.

The chain employs TRBV28 and TRBJ1-2, with D tentatively TRBD1 (5 bases). The germline gives CDR1 MDHEN, CDR2 SYDVKM. This CDR3 is 18 amino acids long. V was pared by 1 base and J by 0 bases, with 18 bases between. The CDR3 DNA follows: TGTGCCAGCAGTTTATACCGACAGCGGAAGTTAGCTAACTATGGCTACACCTTC. This gives the protein CASSLYRQRKLANYGYTF.

The genes are TRBV18 and TRBJ1-2; the D gene is possibly TRBD1 (6 bases). V was pared by 0 bases and J by 4 bases, with 15 bases between. The CDR3 length is 16 residues. Germline CDR1 KGHSH, CDR2 LQKENI. The CDR3 region is CASSPPTGQGSYGYTF. The CDR3 bases are TGTGCCAGCTCACCACCAACAGGGCAAGGTAGCTATGGCTACACCTTC. Full variable domain (missing parts from reference TRBV18 and TRBJ1-2): NAGVMQNPRHLVRRRGQEARLRCSPMKGHSHVYWYRQLPEEGLKFMVYLQKENIIDESGMPKERFSAEFPKEGPSILRIQQVVRGDSAAYFCASSPPTGQGSYGYTFGSGTRLTVV.

The rearrangement joins TRBV7-2 to TRBJ2-7; D possibly corresponds to TRBD2 (5 bases). V shed 5 bases and J shed 0 bases, with 17 bases lying between them. Looked up from germline, CDR1 is SGHTA and CDR2 is FQGNSA. This CDR3 spans 16 amino acids. Here the CDR3 reads CASSPGRGPTSYEQYF. CDR3 DNA sequence: TGTGCCAGCAGCCCCGGCAGAGGGCCTACCTCCTACGAGCAGTACTTC.

V gene TRBV23-1 combines with J gene TRBJ2-7, with a tentative D call TRBD2 (6 bases). TRBV23-1 is placed among ORFs of uncertain function. The CDR3 is made up of 16 amino acids. V was cut by 0 bases and J by 3 bases, with 15 bases left in between. CDR3 DNA: TGCGCCAGCAGTCAATCCCCGGAGGGGTTCGACTACGAGCAGTACTTC. Amino acid sequence: CASSQSPEGFDYEQYF.

Regarding this clone: One end of the junction fails to match germline, which may point to a read error. The chain carries TRBV4-1 and TRBJ1-2; D is uncertain. This CDR3 comprises 13 residues. Germline CDR1 reads MGHRA; CDR2 reads YSYEKL. CDR3 in amino acids: CASSQGLIGPGIF. In nucleotides, the CDR3 is TGCGCCAGCAGCCAAGGGCTGATTGGTCCCGGGATCTTC.

The CDR3 loop is CASSLGPPGVDNEKLFF. CDR3 nucleotide sequence: TGTGCCAGCAGCTTGGGGCCTCCAGGGGTGGATAATGAAAAACTGTTTTTT. This chain links TRBV5-6 with TRBJ1-4; a weak D match, TRBD1 (6 bases). Germline CDR1 SGHDT, CDR2 YYEEEE. The CDR3 spans 17 residues. The ends were cut back, 0 bases at V and 4 bases at J, with 16 bases in the middle.

The CDR3 bases are TGTGCCATCGTCTACTCCGTGGACAGGTCTACCTACGAGCAGTACTTC. As protein: CAIVYSVDRSTYEQYF. The J gene is TRBJ2-7, the V gene TRBV10-3; TRBD1 agrees at 7 bases. J was trimmed by 2 bases and V by 8 bases; bases with no gene match: 15. The CDR3 length is 16 residues. Germline V gene lookup returns CDR1 ENHRY and CDR2 SYGVKD.

The count of this clone is one. The chain joins TRBV10-3 to TRBJ2-3; no firm D call. With 2 bases removed from V and 4 bases from J, the gap between germline ends came to 4 bases. This CDR3 comprises 12 residues. Germline V gene lookup returns CDR1 ENHRY and CDR2 SYGVKD. CDR3 DNA sequence: TGTGCCATCAGTGAGAGGCCAGATACGCAGTATTTT. Protein sequence: CAISERPDTQYF.

DNA of the CDR3: TGTGCCAGCAGCTTATGGGCGGGAGGAGGGGAGACCCAGTACTTC. It codes for CASSLWAGGGETQYF. The rearrangement joins TRBV7-6 to TRBJ2-5; 8 bases agree with TRBD2. V shed 2 bases and J 5 bases; nucleotides not matched to a gene: 7. This CDR3 is 15 amino acids long. Looked up from germline, CDR1 is SGHVS and CDR2 is FNYEAQ.

The chain couples TRBV6-6 to TRBJ1-1; D ambiguous. Germline V gene sequence: CDR1 MNHNY, CDR2 SVGAGI (reference sequence). The CDR3 has 12 amino acids. V shed 5 bases and J shed 2 bases, with 6 bases lying between them. CDR3 loop: CASSLVNTEAFF. In DNA form, the CDR3 reads TGTGCCAGCAGTCTAGTCAACACTGAAGCTTTCTTT.

V usage is TRBV19 and J usage is TRBJ2-1; D unresolved. The germline CDR1 and CDR2 sequences are LNHDA and SQIVND (reference sequence). With 3 bases removed from V and 1 base from J, the gap between germline ends came to 10 bases. The CDR3 is 15 amino acids. The chain's CDR3 is CASSITLNSYNEQFF. As DNA, the CDR3 is TGTGCCAGTAGTATTACACTAAATTCCTACAATGAGCAGTTCTTC.

The chain has TRBV5-1 and TRBJ1-1; TRBD1 aligns across 8 bases. This CDR3 region has 14 residues. Germline CDR1 and CDR2: SGHRS and YFSETQ. The J segment lost 5 bases and the V segment lost 4 bases, leaving 7 bases of the junction unmatched. CDR3 sequence (DNA): TGCGCCAGCAGCGCCGGACAGGGAGAAACTGAAGCTTTCTTT. Protein product: CASSAGQGETEAFF.